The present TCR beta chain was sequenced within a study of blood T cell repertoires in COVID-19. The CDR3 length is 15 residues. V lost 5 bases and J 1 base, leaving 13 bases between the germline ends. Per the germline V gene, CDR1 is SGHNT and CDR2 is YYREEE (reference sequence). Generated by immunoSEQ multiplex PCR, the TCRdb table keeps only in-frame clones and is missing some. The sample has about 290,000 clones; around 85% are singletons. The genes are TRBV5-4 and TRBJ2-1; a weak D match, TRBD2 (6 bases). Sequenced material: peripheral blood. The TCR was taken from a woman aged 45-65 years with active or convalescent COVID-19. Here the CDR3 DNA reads TGTGCCAGCAGGCAGACTAGTGGGTCCTACAATGAGCAGTTCTTC. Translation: CASRQTSGSYNEQFF.